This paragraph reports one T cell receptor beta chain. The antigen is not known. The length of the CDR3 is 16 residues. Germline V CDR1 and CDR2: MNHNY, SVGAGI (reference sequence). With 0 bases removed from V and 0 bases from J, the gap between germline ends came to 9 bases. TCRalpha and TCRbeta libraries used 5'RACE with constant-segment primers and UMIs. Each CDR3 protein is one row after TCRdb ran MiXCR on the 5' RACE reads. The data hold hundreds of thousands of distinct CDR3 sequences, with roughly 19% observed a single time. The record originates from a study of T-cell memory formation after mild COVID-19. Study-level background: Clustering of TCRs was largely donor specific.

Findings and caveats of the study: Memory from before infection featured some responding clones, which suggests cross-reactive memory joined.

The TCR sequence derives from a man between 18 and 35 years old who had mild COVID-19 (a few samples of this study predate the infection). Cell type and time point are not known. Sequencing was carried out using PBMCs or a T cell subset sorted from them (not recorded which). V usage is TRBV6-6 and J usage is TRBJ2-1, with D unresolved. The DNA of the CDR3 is TGTGCCAGCAGTTACTCTCGACCCAGCTCCTACAATGAGCAGTTCTTC. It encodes CASSYSRPSSYNEQFF.